The rows below give T cell receptor beta chains drawn from one sample of a study of cytomegalovirus exposure and HLA in healthy donors. Some clones are missing from TCRdb's copy, which holds only in-frame ones; the method was immunoSEQ multiplex PCR. The sample consists of around 100,000 clones, around 85% of them appearing once. Sequenced input: PBMCs. The receptors come from a man aged 18 to 29 in good health and CMV-seropositive. The conserved cysteine and the conserved F or W are not part of the CDR3 here. Each record gives: V gene, CDR3 length, J gene, CDR3 protein.

>TRBV2|12|TRBJ2-1
ASGEDRGQGEQF
>TRBV28|13|TRBJ2-7
ASSSPRGTAYEQY
>TRBV27|14|TRBJ2-3
ASSWQAGSYTDTQY
>TRBV28|13|TRBJ1-3
ASRVTGLSGNTIY
>TRBV29-1|12|TRBJ2-5
SVDESGARETQY
>TRBV6-5|12|TRBJ2-2
ASSGLAGVGELF
>TRBV29-1|12|TRBJ2-3
SVEDRGNTDTQY
>TRBV19|12|TRBJ2-1
ASSIDISYNEQF
>TRBV30|10|TRBJ1-2
AWSALNYGYT
>TRBV10-3|13|TRBJ1-1
AISDSSQGRSEAF
>TRBV3-1/TRBV3-2|7|TRBJ2-6
ASSPQTG
>TRBV28|12|TRBJ2-1
ASSISGRGGEQF
>TRBV28|11|TRBJ2-1
ASRIDRVNEQF
>TRBV5-1|12|TRBJ2-7
ASSLDGSSYEQY
>TRBV4-1|14|TRBJ2-1
ASSHTSGRAVDEQF
>TRBV27|14|TRBJ1-5
ATLPGVRESNQPQH
>TRBV5-5|15|TRBJ1-4
ASSLALVGGGRQKLF
>TRBV11-3|12|TRBJ2-5
ASSRRTAQETQY
>TRBV7-2|14|TRBJ2-3
ASRIFKPVGTDTQY
>TRBV4-1|12|TRBJ1-1
ASSFKRLNTEAF
>TRBV11-1|10|TRBJ2-1
ASSLVVGGQF
>TRBV11-1|13|TRBJ2-4
ASSPGLAGSNIQY
>TRBV5-1|14|TRBJ2-1
ASSSGQGGSYNEQF
>TRBV14|13|TRBJ2-5
ASSQPQASLETQY
>TRBV7-6|13|TRBJ1-5
ASSSGQGSNQPQH
>TRBV28|17|TRBJ2-4
ASSLGASGRAGAKNIQY